This T cell receptor beta chain was sequenced for a study of regulatory T cells in long-lasting Graves disease listed by TCRdb under 2021. Background for the entire study: In the newly diagnosed Graves' disease group, patients had been taking antithyroid drugs for less than 3 months. Persistent Graves' disease patients were compared with newly diagnosed Graves' disease patients by peripheral blood TCR sequencing and RNA sequencing. The study was registered as a clinical trial and conducted in China. A total of approximately 35 samples underwent TCR sequencing: around 13 from persistent and roughly 20 from newly diagnosed Graves' disease patients.

The time point label corresponds to: newly diagnosed GD, antithyroid drugs for less than 3 months. For both TCR sequencing and RNA sequencing, RNA was extracted from PBMCs in TRIzol. The diagnosis of Graves' disease followed American Thyroid Association guidelines. Patients were recruited from an endocrinology department in Xi'an, China. Each patient gave approximately 9 milliliters of peripheral blood, collected in an EDTA anticoagulant tube. Ficoll Paque Plus density gradient separation was used to isolate PBMCs, and no further T cell sorting was done. An Agilent 2100 Bioanalyzer and agarose gel were used to check RNA quality, and a NanoDrop 2000 was used to measure RNA concentration. Receptor libraries were prepared by multiplex PCR. The listed sequencing device is Illumina HiSeq 4000. To build TCR beta libraries, CDR3 regions were amplified by Arm-PCR using iRepertoire HTBI primers. Gel purification was performed on PCR products prior to sequencing. The original pipeline was this. Across samples, 55 to 80 TRBV and approximately 15 TRBJ segments were identified and used for gene usage analysis of CDR3 amino acid clonotypes. COPE and FqMerger were used to merge the filtered high-quality paired reads into contigs. BLAST was used to align contigs to the IMGT TRBV, TRBD and TRBJ reference genes, and CDR3 was defined following IMGT. Clonotypes above 0.1% frequency were classified as highly expanded clones. Shannon entropy was used to measure repertoire diversity, and the Gini coefficient was used to measure V-J evenness. A clonotype found in more than one individual was treated as public. Through fastp at Q25 and MiXCR, TCRdb rebuilt clones from the public reads, retaining in-frame beta chains. One record per CDR3 amino acid sequence lists the most common genes and DNA. TCRdb, rather than the study authors, made the V and J calls. This sample lists about 610,000 distinct CDR3 sequences; about 16% were detected once. Approximately 12% of the sample is taken by the ten largest.

The CDR3 spans 13 residues, from the cysteine through the phenylalanine. Only the CDR3 DNA is retained, 39 bases long and in frame from the first base. CDR1 and CDR2 are read off the germline V gene (reference sequence) as GTSNPN and SVGIG. V has 5 bases trimmed and J has 8 bases trimmed; junction bases matching no gene number 7. Summary of the overall study and its limitations: The small sample size was acknowledged by the authors as a limitation that may reduce accuracy. Only the TCR beta chain was sequenced and analyzed. More public clonotypes were shared among persistent patients (over 2,500) than among newly diagnosed patients (just under 1,000). TRBV28, TRBJ1-2 and TRBJ2-5 were preferentially used in persistent disease, while TRBV20-1 and TRBJ2-1 were favored in newly diagnosed disease. Peripheral blood alone was examined, since thyroid tissue, which constituted the primary lesion, could not be accessed. Compared with newly diagnosed patients, persistent Graves' disease patients had lower TCR Shannon entropy and fewer highly expanded clones, which suggests clonal expansion.

This clonotype occurred many times. Its antigen remains unidentified. Per-base qualities were not stored, and no clone one base away is much larger. The same specimen was also included in a second study, on T cells in Graves' hyperthyroidism and ophthalmopathy. As described in the second report: Stable Graves' hyperthyroidism was defined as the absence of progression to ophthalmopathy over 18 months of follow-up. The hyperthyroidism patients were between 18 and 65 years old and newly diagnosed, with a disease duration of less than 2 months. Exclusion was applied to patients with uncontrolled infections, other autoimmune diseases, pregnancy or lactation. Diagnoses were established on the basis of clinical symptoms, serum thyroxine and TRAb, thyroid ultrasound, and orbital computed tomography. For the first round of RT-PCR on the TCR CDR3, the HTBI primer set was used together with the Qiagen OneStep RT-PCR kit. Most expanded thyroid clonotypes (frequency above 0.001) were also detected in blood, suggesting blood repertoires may reflect thyroid immune responses. Ophthalmopathy was separated from stable hyperthyroidism by a 13 V-J signature model, with approximately 85% sensitivity and about 84% specificity obtained in cross-validation and 80%/75% obtained in testing. In validation, the model predicted progression to ophthalmopathy with approximately 69% sensitivity and over 72% specificity, a median of 6.5 months before onset. TCR V-J signatures able to tell the groups apart were searched for in a discovery cohort of 100 or so patients, of whom roughly 42 had Graves' ophthalmopathy and 55 to 65 had stable Graves' hyperthyroidism. Prospective prediction of ophthalmopathy was tested in an independent validation cohort of fewer than 20 hyperthyroidism patients and some 17 patients who later progressed to ophthalmopathy. The roughly 94 discovery patients were randomly divided into training and test sets at a 7:3 ratio. The study also compared thyroid tissue and blood T-cell repertoires from more than five Graves' hyperthyroidism patients. Following sampling, methimazole starting at 30 mg daily was given to hyperthyroidism patients, and high-dose intravenous methylprednisolone was given to ophthalmopathy patients. The libraries were constructed in a second round of multiplex PCR and then size-selected and purified. Sequencing of the libraries was done on an Illumina HiSeq2000 using paired-end 100 bp reads. SOAPnuke was used to process the raw data, with reads discarded if the reads contained adapters or uncalled bases, had a mean Phred below 15, or lacked an exact constant-primer or identifier match. COPE v1.2.5 was used to merge high-quality paired reads, and clonotypes were defined as unique nucleotide sequences. MiTCR v1.1 was used to align the clonotypes against IMGT TRBV, TRBD and TRBJ reference segments. Only V-J combinations with frequency above 0.0001, covering about 99% of repertoires, were analysed. The TCS score was defined as F50 (clonal expansion) divided by E x V (chaos), with BLOSUM62-based TCRdist calculated between CDR3 peptides within each V-J. Welch's t-statistics and random forest reduced around 510 V-J features to roughly 13, which were used in a naive Bayes classifier (R e1071). No statistical method was used to set the sample size in advance, and investigators knew the group allocation. According to the paper, TCR Vbeta CDR3 sequencing was carried out on over 130 peripheral blood samples, which came from 40 to 45 ophthalmopathy, roughly 75 hyperthyroidism and 17 progressor patients.

The specimen comprised peripheral blood mononuclear cells (PBMCs), sampled at new diagnosis, from a patient treated with antithyroid drugs. The receptor chain draws on TRBV30 and TRBJ2-1, with TRBD1 matching 9 junction bases. This clonotype was obtained from a man aged 18 to 35 with Graves disease. Donor details come from another sample of the same person, matched by shared clones. Here the CDR3 is given as CAWDRGSGDEQFF. The DNA sequence reads TGTGCCTGGGACAGGGGGTCCGGCGATGAGCAGTTCTTC.